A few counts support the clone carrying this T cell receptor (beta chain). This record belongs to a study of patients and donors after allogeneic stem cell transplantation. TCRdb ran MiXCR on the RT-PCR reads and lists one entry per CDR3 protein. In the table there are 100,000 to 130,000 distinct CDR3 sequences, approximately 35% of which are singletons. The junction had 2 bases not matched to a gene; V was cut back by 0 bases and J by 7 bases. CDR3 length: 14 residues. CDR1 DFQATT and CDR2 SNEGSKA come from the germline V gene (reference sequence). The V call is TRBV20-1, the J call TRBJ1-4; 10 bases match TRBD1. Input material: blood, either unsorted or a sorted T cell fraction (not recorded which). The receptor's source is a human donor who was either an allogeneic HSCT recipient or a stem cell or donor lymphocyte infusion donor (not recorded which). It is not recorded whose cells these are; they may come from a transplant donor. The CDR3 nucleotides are TGCAGTGCTAGAGATGGGACAGGGGCTGAAAAACTGTTTTTT. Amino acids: CSARDGTGAEKLFF.